Below are 13 T cell receptor beta chains sequenced from a single sample in a study of OX40 agonist ivuxolimab in advanced cancers. Generated by immunoSEQ multiplex PCR, the TCRdb table keeps only in-frame clones and is missing some. Of over 80,000 clones listed, around 87% are singletons. This specimen consisted of CD4+ or CD8+ T cells sorted from blood, obtained in a trial of the OX40 agonist ivuxolimab. Receptors originate from an adult with an advanced solid tumor such as melanoma, head and neck, liver or kidney cancer.

CDR3 sequence: CASSLRGLDTEAFF. CDR3 bases: TGTGCCAGCAGCCTTAGGGGGCTGGACACTGAAGCTTTCTTT. J is TRBJ1-1 and V is TRBV7-9; 7 bases are shared with TRBD1. The J segment lost 3 bases and the V segment lost 5 bases, leaving 6 bases of the junction unmatched. The length of the CDR3 is 14 residues. Germline V gene sequence: CDR1 SEHNR, CDR2 FQNEAQ (reference sequence).

This chain joins TRBV5-6 and TRBJ1-1; D remains ambiguous. Trimming took 4 bases from V and 5 from J, leaving 12 bases between them. There are 13 residues in the CDR3. Germline values: CDR1 SGHDT, CDR2 YYEEEE. CDR3 region: CASSPPGVTEAFF. CDR3 nucleotides: TGTGCCAGCAGCCCCCCGGGCGTTACTGAAGCTTTCTTT. Looking up the rest from reference TRBV5-6 and TRBJ1-1 gives the full variable domain: DAGVTQSPTHLIKTRGQQVTLRCSPKSGHDTVSWYQQALGQGPQFIFQYYEEEERQRGNFPDRFSGHQFPNYSSELNVNALLLGDSALYLCASSPPGVTEAFFGQGTRLTVV.

This chain links TRBV13 with TRBJ2-7, with D perhaps TRBD1 (5 bases). The germline V gene has CDR1 PRHDT and CDR2 FYEKMQ (reference sequence). Trimming cost V 5 bases and J 2 bases, with 13 bases left between them. This CDR3 comprises 14 residues. The CDR3 sequence is CASSLVGAAYEQYF. CDR3 DNA: TGTGCCAGCAGCCTTGTAGGGGCCGCCTACGAGCAGTACTTC.

This rearrangement joins TRBV5-4 to TRBJ2-7, with 9 bases lining up with TRBD1. The CDR3 extends over 15 amino acids. Trimming cost V 1 base and J 2 bases; bases outside gene matches: 4. The germline V gene encodes CDR1 SGHNT and CDR2 YYREEE (reference sequence). This CDR3 reads CASSLHRGLTYEQYV. The CDR3 coding sequence is TGTGCCAGCAGCTTGCACAGGGGGCTCACCTACGAGCAGTACGTC.

CDR3 sequence reads: CASSLGAASGPNEKLFF. The DNA of the CDR3 is TGTGCCAGCAGCTTGGGGGCAGCTTCTGGCCCTAATGAAAAACTGTTTTTT. The chain couples TRBV5-4 to TRBJ1-4, with D uncertain. In germline, CDR1 is SGHNT, CDR2 YYREEE (reference sequence). CDR3 length: 17 amino acids. Deletions cut 0 bases from V and 3 bases from J, with 15 bases between.

Note on this clone: Other DNA sequences of this sample code for an identical CDR3. The chain carries TRBV6-5 and TRBJ1-1, with a possible D match to TRBD1 (6 bases). The length of the CDR3 is 15 residues. Germline lookup yields CDR1 MNHEY and CDR2 SVGAGI. Trimming removed 6 bases from V and 6 bases from J, with 20 bases in between. CDR3 coding DNA: TGTGCCAGCAGCGACTCCGGGGGGCGGAAGTCTGAAGCTTTCTTT. This sequence encodes CASSDSGGRKSEAFF.

This sequence joins TRBV7-2 and TRBJ2-1; D possibly corresponds to TRBD2 (5 bases). V lost 6 bases and J 7 bases, leaving 19 bases between the germline ends. CDR1 is SGHTA, CDR2 FQGNSA, per germline. This CDR3 has 15 residues. The CDR3 sequence is CASSSTSESRNEQFF. CDR3 coding DNA: TGTGCCAGCAGTTCAACTAGTGAGTCTCGGAATGAGCAGTTCTTC.

The chain recombines TRBV10-3 with TRBJ1-2; no reliable D call. The CDR3 runs to 11 residues. Germline CDR1 reads ENHRY; CDR2 reads SYGVKD. V was cut by 6 bases and J by 8 bases, with 10 bases left in between. This CDR3 reads CAISQIEGYTF. The CDR3 region has the DNA TGTGCCATCAGCCAAATCGAAGGCTACACCTTC.

The chain carries TRBV10-3 and TRBJ2-5; D might be TRBD1 (6 bases). V gave up 4 bases and J gave up 5 bases, with 11 bases separating them. The CDR3 covers 13 residues. Germline CDR1 ENHRY, CDR2 SYGVKD. The CDR3 nucleotides are TGTGCCATCAGTGTAGGACAGCTTGAGACCCAGTACTTC. It yields the protein CAISVGQLETQYF.

This chain links TRBV19 with TRBJ1-4, with D unresolved. The CDR3 totals 11 residues. The germline gives CDR1 LNHDA, CDR2 SQIVND (reference sequence). The V end lost 6 bases, the J end lost 7 bases, and 6 bases lay between the germline ends. CDR3 DNA sequence: TGTGCCAGTAGCGGATTTGAAAAACTGTTTTTT. This encodes CASSGFEKLFF.

CDR3 residues: CASSPSTGGGTDTQYF. CDR3 DNA: TGTGCCAGCTCACCCTCAACAGGGGGTGGCACAGATACGCAGTATTTT. This chain links TRBV18 with TRBJ2-3, with 8 bases lining up with TRBD1. Trimming removed 3 bases from V and 1 base from J; junction bases left unmatched: 6. The CDR3 has 16 residues. CDR1 and CDR2 (germline): KGHSH, LQKENI.

In this sample, this clone turned up a few times. V is TRBV21-1 and J is TRBJ1-2; TRBD1 is the table's D call, not checked against the DNA. TRBV21-1 is labeled a pseudogene. The CDR3 sequence is 18 residues long. The CDR3 DNA reads TGTGCCAGCAGCTACCGTCCCGGACAGGGAATAGGGAAAATTGGCTACACCTTC. This encodes CASSYRPGQGIGKIGYTF.

This chain uses TRBV9 with TRBJ2-3; TRBD1 matches at 7 bases. The germline CDR1 and CDR2 sequences are SGDLS and YYNGEE. Trimming took 3 bases from V and 2 from J; bases not matched to a gene: 3. This CDR3 spans 14 amino acids. The chain's CDR3 is CASSDRGLTDTQYF. DNA of the CDR3: TGTGCCAGCAGCGACAGGGGCCTCACAGATACGCAGTATTTT.